This passage covers 32 T cell receptor beta chains from one sample sequenced in a study of metastatic and nonmetastatic thyroid tumors. TCRdb re-called clones via MiXCR from the PCR reads. The table shows approximately 35,000 clones, with over 12% occurring only once. No patient had received any treatment before thyroid surgery. The material sequenced was blood. The origin of the receptors is a male donor with papillary thyroid cancer or a benign thyroid nodule (not recorded which). Some clones in this sample may be carry-over from other donors' samples.

Ten or more counts support this clone. This chain connects TRBV6-4 to TRBJ2-5; 9 bases align to TRBD2. V was pared by 6 bases and J by 5 bases, with 13 bases of the junction left unmatched. The CDR3 runs 16 residues. CDR1 and CDR2 from the germline V gene are MRHNA and SNTAGT. The CDR3 loop is CASRKLAGPGYETQYF. The CDR3, as DNA: TGTGCCAGCAGAAAACTAGCGGGCCCTGGGTATGAGACCCAGTACTTC.

This clone was seen ten or more times. This CDR3 is also generated by other DNA sequences in the sample. V is TRBV19 and J is TRBJ1-1, with 9 bases lining up with TRBD1. Germline values: CDR1 LNHDA, CDR2 SQIVND (reference sequence). The CDR3 covers 15 residues. After removal of 6 bases from V and 1 base from J, the junction contained 6 bases not matched to a gene. The CDR3 here is CASRGPGQGNTEAFF. The CDR3 region has the DNA TGTGCCAGTAGGGGACCGGGACAGGGGAACACTGAAGCTTTCTTT.

On this clone: The conserved phenylalanine or tryptophan normally closing the CDR3 is absent here, so this likely arose from a read error. The DNA is omitted, as the CDR3 cannot be located on it reliably, and the CDR3 follows TCRdb's listing. The chain carries TRBV11-3 and TRBJ2-7; TRBD2 was called by the table and not checked on the DNA. The CDR3 sequence runs 9 residues, both termini included. CDR1 and CDR2 (germline): SGHNT, YENEEA. The CDR3 is CASSLSGNS.

This chain joins TRBV11-1 and TRBJ1-3; D is uncertain. The V end was cut by 0 bases, the J end by 0 bases, with 9 bases between. CDR3 length equals 16 residues. Germline values: CDR1 SGHAT, CDR2 FQDESV (reference sequence). CDR3 nucleotide sequence: TGTGCCAGCAGCTTAGCCGGACTCACCTCTGGAAACACCATATATTTT. Its protein product is CASSLAGLTSGNTIYF.

This clone was recorded many times. The V gene is TRBV7-8, the J gene TRBJ2-7; weak D call: TRBD2 (6 bases). In germline, CDR1 is SGHVS, CDR2 FQNEAQ. V gave up 0 bases and J gave up 4 bases, with 10 bases separating them. This CDR3 has 14 residues. CDR3 protein: CASSLAGGPYEQYF. The CDR3, as DNA: TGTGCCAGCAGCTTAGCGGGAGGTCCTTACGAGCAGTACTTC.

This clone appeared many times. The chain has TRBV6-2 or TRBV6-3 and TRBJ2-1; the D gene is possibly TRBD1 (6 bases). In germline, CDR1 is MNHEY, CDR2 SVGEGT. Trimming took off 2 bases at V and 13 bases at J, with 9 bases between the two ends. The CDR3 spans 11 residues. The CDR3 is CASSYGTSQFF. In DNA form, the CDR3 reads TGTGCCAGCAGTTACGGGACATCACAGTTCTTC.

This clone was seen at least ten times. The J gene is TRBJ1-2, the V gene TRBV4-3; D is perhaps TRBD1 (5 bases). Germline CDR1 reads LGHNA; CDR2 reads YSLEER. Between the trimmed V and J ends, which lost 4 bases and 1 base, there was a span of 7 bases. The CDR3 is 13 residues long. DNA for the CDR3: TGCGCCAGCAGCCCGCAGGGTAACTATGGCTACACCTTC. Residues: CASSPQGNYGYTF.

A note on this clone: Being one base from a much bigger clone, this may be a read error. The chain is built from TRBV7-9 and TRBJ2-5, with D possibly matching TRBD1 (6 bases). This CDR3 spans 12 amino acids. The germline V gene encodes CDR1 SEHNR and CDR2 FQNEAQ (reference sequence). DNA of the CDR3: TGTGTCAGCAGCCCAAGGGGGGAGACCCAGTACTTC. Translation: CVSSPRGETQYF.

A note on this clone: It may be a read error: a sequence one base away is much more abundant. The same CDR3 arises from other DNA sequences in this sample as well. The rearrangement uses TRBV7-8 and TRBJ1-2, with 8 bases that match TRBD1. The CDR3 covers 14 residues. In germline, CDR1 is SGHVS, CDR2 FQNEAQ. CDR3 sequence: CASSLVDRDYGYTF. The CDR3 nucleotides are TGTGCCAGCAGCTTAGTGGACAGGGACTACGGCTACACCTTC.

This clone was observed many times. The gene calls are TRBV15 and TRBJ2-1; TRBD2 matches 12 bases. CDR3 length: 15 amino acids. V dropped 4 bases and J dropped 7; count of bases not matched to a gene: 5. The germline gives CDR1 LNHNV, CDR2 YYDKDF (reference sequence). Written as DNA, the CDR3 is TGTGCCACCAGCAAACTAGCGGGAGGAGGTAATGAGCAGTTCTTC. It encodes CATSKLAGGGNEQFF.

This clone was found many times. The V gene is TRBV27, the J gene TRBJ2-6; possible D gene TRBD1, 5 bases. Trimming left V 2 bases short and J 0 bases short, with 11 bases between. Germline loops: CDR1 MNHEY, CDR2 SMNVEV (reference sequence). There are 17 residues in the CDR3. The CDR3 is CASSLRQGSSGANVLTF. CDR3 sequence (DNA): TGTGCCAGCAGTTTACGTCAGGGAAGCTCTGGGGCCAACGTCCTGACTTTC.

A few counts support this clone. A junction boundary mismatches the germline segment, possibly from a read error. The chain recombines TRBV19 with TRBJ2-2, with D possibly being TRBD1 or TRBD2 (6 bases each). Germline assignment: CDR1 LNHDA and CDR2 SQIVND (reference sequence). The CDR3 is 12 amino acids. The CDR3 nucleotides are TGTGCCAGTATCCGGGGGCCCCGGGAGCGGTTTTTT. It codes for CASIRGPRERFF.

This clone is classed as medium-sized. The J gene is TRBJ1-2, the V gene TRBV12-3 or TRBV12-4, with D unclear. The V end was cut by 5 bases, the J end by 8 bases, with 9 bases between. This CDR3 is built from 11 residues. Here the CDR3 reads CASSAGRGYTF. The CDR3 DNA follows: TGTGCCAGCAGTGCCGGAAGGGGCTACACCTTC.

This clone was seen repeatedly, ten times or more. The chain employs TRBV5-1 and TRBJ2-3, with 10 bases that match TRBD1. Germline lookup yields CDR1 SGHRS and CDR2 YFSETQ. The V segment lost 3 bases and the J segment 1 base; nucleotides outside the gene matches: 5. This CDR3 is 16 amino acids long. The CDR3 loop is CASSYAGTGGTDTQYF. The CDR3 region has the DNA TGCGCCAGCAGCTATGCCGGGACAGGGGGCACAGATACGCAGTATTTT.

Comments on this clone: This may stem from a read error, because a much larger clone lies one nucleotide away. The CDR3, as DNA: TGTGCCAGCAGAAAGGACGGGTCGGCGAATCAGCCCCAGCATTTT. It specifies CASRKDGSANQPQHF. V usage is TRBV7-8 and J usage is TRBJ1-5, with D uncertain. The V gene's germline CDR1 is SGHVS and CDR2 FQNEAQ. The CDR3 loop spans 15 amino acids. V lost 6 bases and J lost 4, with 16 bases in between. The entire variable domain, with the rest obtained from reference TRBV7-8 and TRBJ1-5, is as follows: GAGVSQSPRYKVAKRGQDVALRCDPISGHVSLFWYQQALGQGPEFLTYFQNEAQLDKSGLPSDRFFAERPEGSVSTLKIQRTQQEDSAVYLCASRKDGSANQPQHFGDGTRLSIL.

As regards this clone: A much larger clone differs by one base, so this may be a read error. The CDR3 end shows no conserved phenylalanine or tryptophan, and so a read error is likely. The CDR3 here is CASSTGITRAYEQYY. The CDR3, as DNA: TGTGCCAGCAGCACAGGAATCACGAGGGCCTACGAGCAGTACTAC. The rearrangement joins TRBV7-2 to TRBJ2-7; D is possibly TRBD1 or TRBD2 (5 bases each). The ends were cut back, 5 bases at V and 2 bases at J, with 16 bases in the middle. The germline V gene has CDR1 SGHTA and CDR2 FQGNSA. The CDR3 contains 15 residues.

This clone was recorded many times. J is TRBJ1-6 and V is TRBV20-1, with 9 bases aligning to TRBD1. V lost 2 bases, J lost 12 bases, and 11 bases stayed unmatched. Germline assignment: CDR1 DFQATT and CDR2 SNEGSKA (reference sequence). The CDR3 consists of 15 residues. The CDR3 sequence is CSARPPQGANGPLHF. In DNA form, the CDR3 reads TGCAGTGCTAGACCCCCACAGGGGGCGAATGGACCCCTCCACTTT.

The chain recombines TRBV28 with TRBJ2-3, with TRBD2 matching over 16 bases. J lost 1 base, V lost 6 bases, and 10 bases had no gene match. The CDR3 runs to 19 residues. Germline assignment: CDR1 MDHEN and CDR2 SYDVKM. CDR3 protein: CASSLPGTSGRAGTDTQYF. The CDR3, as DNA: TGTGCCAGCAGCCTCCCAGGGACTAGCGGGAGGGCCGGCACAGATACGCAGTATTTT.

The table lists this clone with many counts. The chain uses TRBV7-9 and TRBJ2-7; TRBD1 is a possible D gene (7 bases). Germline V gene sequence: CDR1 SEHNR, CDR2 FQNEAQ (reference sequence). This CDR3 has 15 residues. V gave up 2 bases and J gave up 1 base, with 12 bases separating them. The CDR3 reads CASSLTAGGSYEQYF. For the CDR3, the DNA is TGTGCCAGCAGCTTAACGGCAGGGGGGTCCTACGAGCAGTACTTC. The full variable domain, in which reference TRBV7-9 and TRBJ2-7 provide the parts outside the CDR3, is DTGVSQNPRHKITKRGQNVTFRCDPISEHNRLYWYRQTLGQGPEFLTYFQNEAQLEKSRLLSDRFSAERPKGSFSTLEIQRTEQGDSAMYLCASSLTAGGSYEQYFGPGTRLTVT.

This clone has a count of ten or more. Sequence at one end of the junction differs from germline and may be a read error. The J gene is TRBJ2-7, the V gene TRBV19; 7 bases match TRBD2. Per the germline V gene, CDR1 is LNHDA and CDR2 is SQIVND (reference sequence). CDR3 length: 15 residues. This chain's CDR3 is CASSPRLAVSDEQYF. CDR3 sequence (DNA): TGTGCCAGTAGTCCAAGACTAGCTGTCTCCGACGAGCAGTACTTC.

This clone has at least ten counts. The chain links TRBV27 to TRBJ2-3; maybe TRBD1 (6 bases). Trimming pared 1 base from V and 2 bases from J, leaving 10 bases between. The V gene's germline CDR1 is MNHEY and CDR2 SMNVEV (reference sequence). This CDR3 is 15 amino acids long. CDR3 sequence (DNA): TGTGCCAGCAGTTTATACAGGGCCGACACAGATACGCAGTATTTT. Translating gives CASSLYRADTDTQYF.

About this clone: Because the CDR3 is missing its conserved closing phenylalanine or tryptophan, this is likely a read error. This CDR3 reads CASSLVRGTHSPLHL. The CDR3 nucleotides read TGTGCCAGCAGCTTAGTTCGGGGCACACATTCACCCCTCCACTTA. The chain carries TRBV7-2 and TRBJ1-6; D may be TRBD1 (5 bases). The CDR3 is made up of 15 amino acids. Trimming removed 1 base at V and 8 bases at J, with 12 bases between. The germline V gene has CDR1 SGHTA and CDR2 FQGNSA.

Comment on this clone: A much larger clone differs from this one at a single base, so this may be a read error. The V call is TRBV6-2 or TRBV6-3, the J call TRBJ2-1, with D perhaps TRBD2 (7 bases). Germline V gene data show CDR1 as MNHEY and CDR2 as SVGEGT. The V end lost 0 bases, the J end lost 7 bases, and 25 bases lay between the germline ends. CDR3 length equals 19 residues. This chain's CDR3 is CASSYSLGARVGRGNEQFF. CDR3 nucleotide sequence: TGTGCCAGCAGTTACTCTTTGGGGGCCCGGGTGGGGCGGGGGAATGAGCAGTTCTTC.

This clone was picked up many times. The gene calls are TRBV5-1 and TRBJ2-5; 9 bases match TRBD1. Germline assignment: CDR1 SGHRS and CDR2 YFSETQ. Losses at the gene ends were 4 bases for V and 9 bases for J; bases not matched to a gene: 16. There are 16 residues in the CDR3. The CDR3 loop reads CASSLGQGQGGGSQYF. In nucleotides, the CDR3 is TGCGCCAGCAGCCTCGGACAGGGGCAAGGTGGAGGGTCCCAGTACTTC.

This clone appeared many times. This sequence joins TRBV4-1 and TRBJ2-2; perhaps D is TRBD1 or TRBD2 (5 bases each). CDR1 MGHRA and CDR2 YSYEKL come from the germline V gene. The CDR3 length is 13 residues. V gave up 5 bases and J gave up 5 bases, with 9 bases separating them. The CDR3 DNA is TGCGCCAGCAGCTGGGGGATAACCGGGGAGCTGTTTTTT. Protein product: CASSWGITGELFF.

This clone has ten or more counts. This chain uses TRBV7-2 with TRBJ2-5, with 9 bases identical to TRBD2. V lost 5 bases, J lost 4 bases, and 8 bases stayed unmatched. CDR1 SGHTA and CDR2 FQGNSA come from the germline V gene. The CDR3 extends over 15 amino acids. Here the CDR3 DNA reads TGTGCCAGCAGCAAGGGACTAGCATTCCTAGAGACCCAGTACTTC. This translates into CASSKGLAFLETQYF.

This clone was recorded at least ten times. This rearrangement joins TRBV30 to TRBJ2-7; TRBD2 is a possible D gene (6 bases). V was trimmed by 8 bases and J by 5 bases, leaving 19 bases between them. The CDR3 runs 13 residues. Germline V gene sequence: CDR1 GTSNPN, CDR2 SVGIG (reference sequence). CDR3 nucleotides: TGTGCCACGGGGACTGATTCAAGCCACGAGCAGTACTTC. It translates to CATGTDSSHEQYF.

This clone was detected ten times or more. The chain links TRBV20-1 to TRBJ2-1; the match to TRBD2 covers 12 bases. The V segment lost 4 bases and the J segment 2 bases; nucleotides outside the gene matches: 6. This CDR3 region has 16 residues. The germline CDR1 and CDR2 sequences are DFQATT and SNEGSKA (reference sequence). CDR3 coding DNA: TGCAGTGCTAACCCGGGACTAGCGGGTGCCTACAATGAGCAGTTCTTC. This encodes CSANPGLAGAYNEQFF.

With regard to this clone: The junction and the germline gene differ at one end; a read error may be behind it. The rearrangement links TRBV12-3 or TRBV12-4 to TRBJ2-7; 7 positions agree with TRBD2. CDR3 length: 15 residues. CDR3 amino acids: CASPSASGSDYERYF. CDR3 in DNA: TGTGCCAGCCCCTCGGCTAGCGGTAGTGACTACGAGCGGTACTTC.

This clone appeared many times. The identical CDR3 is also encoded by other nucleotide sequences in the sample. This chain joins TRBV4-1 and TRBJ2-1, with no clear D. This CDR3 is built from 18 residues. Deletions cut 0 bases from V and 0 bases from J, with 15 bases between. Germline lookup yields CDR1 MGHRA and CDR2 YSYEKL. This chain's CDR3 is CASSQEAPATDSYNEQFF. DNA of the CDR3: TGCGCCAGCAGCCAAGAAGCCCCGGCTACCGACTCCTACAATGAGCAGTTCTTC.

This clone was detected ten times or more. The chain carries TRBV20-1 and TRBJ2-1; TRBD1 agrees at 7 bases. The CDR3 runs 16 residues. Germline CDR1 is DFQATT and CDR2 is SNEGSKA (reference sequence). With 2 bases clipped from V and 5 bases from J, the junction kept 12 bases outside the gene matches. CDR3 sequence reads: CSARKRDRVHNNEQFF. CDR3 DNA sequence: TGCAGTGCTAGAAAGCGTGACAGGGTTCACAACAATGAGCAGTTCTTC.

The chain recombines TRBV7-2 with TRBJ2-7; D is possibly TRBD1 (5 bases). V was trimmed by 3 bases and J by 0 bases, leaving 9 bases between them. There are 14 residues in the CDR3. Germline V gives CDR1 SGHTA, CDR2 FQGNSA. The CDR3 DNA is TGTGCCAGCAGCTTGGGGCCAAACTCCTACGAGCAGTACTTC. It specifies CASSLGPNSYEQYF.